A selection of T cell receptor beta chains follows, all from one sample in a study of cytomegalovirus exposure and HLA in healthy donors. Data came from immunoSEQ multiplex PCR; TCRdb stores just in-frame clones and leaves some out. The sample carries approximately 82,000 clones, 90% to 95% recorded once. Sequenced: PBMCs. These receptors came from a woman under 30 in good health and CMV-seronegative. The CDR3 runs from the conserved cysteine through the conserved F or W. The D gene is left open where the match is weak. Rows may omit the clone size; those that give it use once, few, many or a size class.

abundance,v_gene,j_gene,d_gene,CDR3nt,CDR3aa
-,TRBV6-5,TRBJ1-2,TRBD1,TGTGCCAGCAGGGCAGGGGGCATCTATGGCTACACCTTC,CASRAGGIYGYTF
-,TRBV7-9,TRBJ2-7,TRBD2,TGTGCCAGCAGCAGCCTTACTAGCGGGACGCCCTACGAGCAGTACTTC,CASSSLTSGTPYEQYF
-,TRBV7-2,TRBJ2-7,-,TGTGCCAGCAGCCCCCTTTACGAGCAGTACTTC,CASSPLYEQYF
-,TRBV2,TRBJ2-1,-,TGTGCCAGGGGCTTCTCCTACAATGAGCAGTTCTTC,CARGFSYNEQFF
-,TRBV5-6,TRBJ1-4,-,TGTGCCAGCAGCCCCTGGAGAGATGAAAAACTGTTTTTT,CASSPWRDEKLFF
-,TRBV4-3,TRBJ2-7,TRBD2,TGCGCCAGCAGCCAAGCCAGCGGGAACTCCTACGAGCAGTACTTC,CASSQASGNSYEQYF
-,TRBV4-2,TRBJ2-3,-,TGTGCCAGCAGCCAAGGAGCGGCTAGTACAGATACGCAGTATTTT,CASSQGAASTDTQYF
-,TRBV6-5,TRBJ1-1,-,TGTGCCAGCAGTTACTTTACAGGGTCGAACACTGAAGCTTTCTTT,CASSYFTGSNTEAFF
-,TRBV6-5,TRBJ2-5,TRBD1,TGTGCCAGCAGTTACGGGACAGGGGGCGCAGAGACCCAGTACTTC,CASSYGTGGAETQYF
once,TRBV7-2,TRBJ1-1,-,TGTGCCAGCAGCTTAAACTTGAAGAACACTGAAGCTTTCTTT,CASSLNLKNTEAFF
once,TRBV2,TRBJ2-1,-,TGTGCCAGCAGTTGGGGTCTCATTGGACTCGGGGAAAATGAGCAGTTCTTC,CASSWGLIGLGENEQFF
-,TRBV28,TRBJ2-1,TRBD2,TGTGCCAGCAGACGAATCGGGAGGAGGTCCTACAATGAGCAGTTCTTC,CASRRIGRRSYNEQFF
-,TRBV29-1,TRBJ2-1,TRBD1,TGCAGCGTTGAAGATGAGGACAGGGCCTACAATGAGCAGTTCTTC,CSVEDEDRAYNEQFF
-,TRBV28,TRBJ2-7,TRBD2,TGTGCCAGCAGTACCAGCGGACTAGCGGGAGGGCTCAGGGCCTACGAGCAGTACTTC,CASSTSGLAGGLRAYEQYF
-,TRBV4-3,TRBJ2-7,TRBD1,TGCGCCAGCAGCCAATCGGGACAGGGCTACGAGCAGTACTTC,CASSQSGQGYEQYF
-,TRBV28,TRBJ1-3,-,TGTGCCAGCAGTTCCTTCACAGGGAGTGGAAACACCATATATTTT,CASSSFTGSGNTIYF
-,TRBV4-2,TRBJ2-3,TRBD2,TGTGCCAGCAGCCAGGAGGGACTAGCGGCAGATACGCAGTATTTT,CASSQEGLAADTQYF
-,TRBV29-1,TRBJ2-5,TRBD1,TGCAGCGTTGATGGCCCAACAGGGGGTGAGGAGACCCAGTACTTC,CSVDGPTGGEETQYF
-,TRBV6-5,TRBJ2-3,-,TGTGCCAGCAGATCAGATACAGATACGCAGTATTTT,CASRSDTDTQYF
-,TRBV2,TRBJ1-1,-,TGTGCCAGCAGGAACAGGGTGGCCACTGAAGCTTTCTTT,CASRNRVATEAFF
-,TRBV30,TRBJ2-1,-,TGTGCCTGGAGTGTAAGGTCTAGCGTGAAGCGACAGAAGGCCTACAATGAGCAGTTCTTC,CAWSVRSSVKRQKAYNEQFF
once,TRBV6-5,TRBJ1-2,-,TGTGCCAGCAGTTACCTCCCGGACAACAATGGCTACACCTTC,CASSYLPDNNGYTF
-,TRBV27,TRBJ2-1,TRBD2,TGTGCCAGCAGTTCGGGACTAACCAATGAGCAGTTCTTC,CASSSGLTNEQFF
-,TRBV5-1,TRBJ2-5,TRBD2,TGCGCCAGCAGCGGCGGGCCAGCGGGAAAATTGGAGACCCAGTACTTC,CASSGGPAGKLETQYF
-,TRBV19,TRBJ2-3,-,TGTGCCAGTACCGTGACTATCCGTAGCACAGATACGCAGTATTTT,CASTVTIRSTDTQYF
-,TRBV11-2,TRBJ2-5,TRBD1,TGTGCCAGCAGCATAAGCGGACAGGGCGGCCAAGAGACCCAGTACTTC,CASSISGQGGQETQYF
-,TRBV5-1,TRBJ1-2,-,TGCGCCAGCAGCTTGGTGACAGTTCCCTATGGCTACACCTTC,CASSLVTVPYGYTF
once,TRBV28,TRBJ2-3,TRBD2,TGTGCCAGCAGTTTCCCTAGCGGAAGGAACACAGATACGCAGTATTTT,CASSFPSGRNTDTQYF
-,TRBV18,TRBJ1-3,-,TGTGCCAGCTCGGTCCGGGCTGGAAACACCATATATTTT,CASSVRAGNTIYF
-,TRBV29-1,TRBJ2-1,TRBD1,TGCAGCGTTGGGTATGACAGGGTCAACAATGAGCAGTTCTTC,CSVGYDRVNNEQFF
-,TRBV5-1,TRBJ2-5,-,TGCGCCAGCAGCGACGTACAGGGTGGAGGAGAGACCCAGTACTTC,CASSDVQGGGETQYF
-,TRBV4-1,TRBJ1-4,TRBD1,TGCGCCAGCAGCCAAGGGCAGGGGGCGGACGTTGAAAAACTGTTTTTT,CASSQGQGADVEKLFF
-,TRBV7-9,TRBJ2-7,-,TGTGCCAGCAGCCCCCCGGGGAGTTCCTACGAGCAGTACTTC,CASSPPGSSYEQYF
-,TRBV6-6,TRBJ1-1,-,TGTGCCAGCAGTTATGGGCCCGGCAGGGCGGGGACTGAAGCTTTCTTT,CASSYGPGRAGTEAFF
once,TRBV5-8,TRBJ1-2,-,TGTGCCAGCAGCCTTCAACTGACCTCAGGGAATGGCTACACCTTC,CASSLQLTSGNGYTF
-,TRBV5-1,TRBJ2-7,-,TGCGCCAGCAGCGGCGCCCAGGGGCGCTACGAGCAGTACTTC,CASSGAQGRYEQYF
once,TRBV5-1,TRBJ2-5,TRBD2,TGCGCCAGCAGCTTCCAAGGGAGGGCCGAGGAGACCCAGTACTTC,CASSFQGRAEETQYF
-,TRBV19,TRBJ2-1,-,TGTGCCAGTAGTATATCGGGTGCTGCCTACAATGAGCAGTTCTTC,CASSISGAAYNEQFF
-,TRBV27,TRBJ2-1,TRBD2,TGTGCCAGCAGTGCCGGGACTAGCGGTTACAATGAGCAGTTCTTC,CASSAGTSGYNEQFF
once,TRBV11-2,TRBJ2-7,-,TGTGCCAGCAGCCCCGGCGGGCGTCGAGCCGAGCAGTACTTC,CASSPGGRRAEQYF
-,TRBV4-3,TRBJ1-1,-,TGCGCCAGCAGCCAAGAGCGTTCGACTGAAGCTTTCTTT,CASSQERSTEAFF
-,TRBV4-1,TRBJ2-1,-,TGCGCCAGCAGCCCCCTCCCCGGCCTAGTGGCGTTCTTC,CASSPLPGLVAFF
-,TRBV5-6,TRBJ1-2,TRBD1,TGTGCCAGCAGCATAAGTACCGGGACAGCGCTTTACGGCTACACCTTC,CASSISTGTALYGYTF
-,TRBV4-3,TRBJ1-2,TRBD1,TGCGCCAGCAGCCAAAGGACGGACAGGGGTTTTTCTGGCTACACCTTC,CASSQRTDRGFSGYTF
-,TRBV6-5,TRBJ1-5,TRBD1,TGTGCCAGCAGGAGACAGGGTGGCAGCAATCAGCCCCAGCATTTT,CASRRQGGSNQPQHF
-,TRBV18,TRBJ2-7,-,TGTGCCAGCTCACCACCGAACCCAGGGAGGTCGTACGAGCAGTACTTC,CASSPPNPGRSYEQYF
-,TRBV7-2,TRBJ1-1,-,TGTGCCAGCAGCTTAGCGGCAGGGTGGGGCACTGAAGCTTTCTTT,CASSLAAGWGTEAFF
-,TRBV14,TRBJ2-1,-,TGTGCCAGCAGCCAGCCCGTTCTCCAAAAGAGCAATGAGCAGTTCTTC,CASSQPVLQKSNEQFF
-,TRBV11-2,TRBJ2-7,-,TGTGCCAGCAGCTTTTTTTTCCTAGGCGGAGGGTGGTACGAGCAGTACTTC,CASSFFFLGGGWYEQYF
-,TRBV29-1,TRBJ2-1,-,TGCAGCGTTGCAGCAGGGGCCGACAATGAGCAGTTCTTC,CSVAAGADNEQFF
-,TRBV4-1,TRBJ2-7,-,TGCGCCAGCAGCCAAGGCCGCCGAGGCCTTTACGAGCAGTACTTC,CASSQGRRGLYEQYF
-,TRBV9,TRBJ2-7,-,TGTGCCAGCAGCCTCAAGACAGGAGTTCCCTACGAGCAGTACTTC,CASSLKTGVPYEQYF
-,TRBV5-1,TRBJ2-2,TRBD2,TGCGCCAGCAGTGCCAGCGGGAGGAGGTCCGGGGAGCTGTTTTTT,CASSASGRRSGELFF
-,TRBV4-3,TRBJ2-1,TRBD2,TGCGCCAGCAGCCAAGATAGACTAGCCCTTGACAATGAGCAGTTCTTC,CASSQDRLALDNEQFF
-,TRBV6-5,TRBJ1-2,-,TGTGCCAGCAGTTACGGGGCAACGGACTATGGCTACACCTTC,CASSYGATDYGYTF
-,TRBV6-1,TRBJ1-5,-,TGTGCCAGCGGACGGGAGACCGGGCAGCCCCAGCATTTT,CASGRETGQPQHF
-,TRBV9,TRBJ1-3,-,TGTGCCAGCAGCGTAGACCCAGGCCCGCCTGGAAACACCATATATTTT,CASSVDPGPPGNTIYF
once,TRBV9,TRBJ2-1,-,TGTGCCAGCAGCGGGGCAAGCTCCTACAATGAGCAGTTCTTC,CASSGASSYNEQFF